This TCR beta chain was sequenced in a study of regulatory T cells in long-lasting Graves disease. Study results and caveats: Accuracy was possibly reduced by small sample size.

The time point: newly diagnosed GD, antithyroid drugs for less than 3 months. Extracted PBMC RNA gave rise to the TCR library. With iRepertoire HTBI primers and Arm-PCR of CDR3 regions, TCR beta libraries were built. A single record per CDR3 protein comes from TCRdb applying MiXCR to the multiplex PCR reads. The data show hundreds of thousands of distinct CDR3 sequences, roughly 14% seen once. Details on this clonotype: The antigen is not known. This may be a read error: a much more frequent sequence differs by one nucleotide.

V trimming: 0 bases; J trimming: 2 bases; junction bases outside the gene matches: 4. The CDR3 has 15 amino acids. CDR1 and CDR2 (germline): LNHNV, YYDKDF (reference sequence). These sequences were also reported in another study, on T cells in Graves' hyperthyroidism and ophthalmopathy.

The sample here was peripheral blood mononuclear cells (PBMCs), taken at new diagnosis, from a patient treated with antithyroid drugs. The chain is built from TRBV15 and TRBJ2-7; 7 bases are a match to TRBD1. The origin of this receptor is a man younger than 45 with Graves disease. In DNA, the CDR3 is TGTGCCACCAGCAGAGATCTGGGACAGACCTACGAGCAGTACTTC. It codes for CATSRDLGQTYEQYF.